This TCR beta chain appears in the sequencing data of a study of T-cell memory formation after mild COVID-19 (dated by TCRdb to the early 2020s). Describing the broader study: TCR sequence clusters from the two donors were found to be largely donor specific. Two young, previously healthy adult volunteers, one female and one male, were included in the cohort. T-cell clones expanding and contracting after mild COVID-19 in two donors were tracked by longitudinal TCRalpha and TCRbeta repertoire sequencing. Paper-wide results and their limitations: Balanced CD4/CD8 phenotypes were observed for clones contracting from day 15 to 85, whereas a bias towards CD4+ was observed for a second wave of clones expanding from day 15 to 37. Contracting CD4+ clones appeared mostly in the CM and EM memory subsets, whereas CD8+ clones were enriched in EMRA. The study covered only a couple of mild cases, and larger cohorts including severe cases with pre-infection samples were considered necessary. Whether the second-wave clones peaking on day 37 were SARS-CoV-2 specific was not confirmed. Some responding clones were found in pre-infection memory, which suggests that pre-existing cross-reactive memory T cells took part in the SARS-CoV-2 response.

Ficoll-Paque density gradient centrifugation was the method used to isolate PBMCs. Sequencing used an Illumina NovaSeq 6000. TCRalpha and TCRbeta cDNA libraries were built by 5'RACE with constant-segment primers, adding sample barcodes and unique molecular identifiers. Trizol reagent was used to extract RNA from every sample. Libraries were amplified in two PCR steps, with a second sample barcode and Illumina TruSeq adapters added in the second step. Sequencing of libraries was performed on an Illumina NovaSeq with 2 x 150 bp paired-end reads. The authors processed their data as follows. With migec v1.2.7, reads were demultiplexed and then collapsed into UMI-guided consensus sequences. With mixcr v2.1.11, UMI consensuses were aligned to TRA and TRB V and J templates and assembled into clonotypes. Expanded or contracted clonotypes were those called significant by both edgeR and NoisET, with noise models trained on biological replicates. edgeR calls used a false discovery rate-adjusted p below 0.01 and a log2 fold-change threshold of 1. PCA with hierarchical clustering of max-normalized trajectories of the 1000 most abundant clonotypes was used as exploratory dynamics analysis. Separately sequenced CD4+ and CD8+ repertoires were used to assign a CD4 or CD8 phenotype to each responding clone. TCRdb applied fastp at Q25 and MiXCR to the public reads, then kept only in-frame beta chains. Rows are combined by CDR3 protein, so each entry shows the most common genes and DNA. These V and J calls originate from TCRdb's pipeline instead of the authors' own analysis. This sample holds 250,000 to 350,000 distinct CDR3 sequences; under 20% were observed only once. The ten largest clonotypes hold less than 30% of the sample.

There are many counts of this clonotype. Its cognate antigen has yet to be identified. Base qualities are not at hand, and no much larger clone is one base apart. Sequenced material: PBMCs or a T cell subset sorted from them (not recorded which). This sequence originates from a man in his late teens or twenties who had mild COVID-19 (a few samples of this study predate the infection). The sample titles of this study are shuffled in the database, so cell type and time point are left out; the donor was told from shared clones.

The DNA sequence is TGTGCCAGCAGTTTAATAATGGCCGGGGAGCTGTTTTTT. This is translated as CASSLIMAGELFF. The sequence is built from TRBV28 and TRBJ2-2; the D gene lacks a confident call. The CDR3 contains 13 residues, cysteine and phenylalanine counted. The read is trimmed to its CDR3 DNA, 39 bases read in frame from base 1. V and J lose 2 bases and 6 bases, and a span of 7 bases separates them. The germline V gene supplies CDR1 MDHEN and CDR2 SYDVKM.